These 26 T cell receptor beta chains were all obtained from the same sample, sequenced in a study of monozygotic twins with inflammatory bowel disease. TCRdb reworked the 5' RACE reads into one entry per CDR3 protein, no DNA. The sample's table shows approximately 120,000 distinct CDR3 sequences. The source material was blood. The receptors were sampled from a human donor with ulcerative colitis or Crohn's disease, or a healthy co-twin of an affected twin (not recorded which).

The rearrangement joins TRBV10-3 to TRBJ1-2. Germline loops: CDR1 ENHRY, CDR2 SYGVKD. The CDR3 is 13 amino acids. This CDR3 is CAISDDGDYGYTF.

V and J are TRBV18 and TRBJ2-1; the D call of TRBD2 rests on TCRdb alone, since no DNA is present to check it. Germline CDR1 KGHSH, CDR2 LQKENI. The CDR3 totals 15 residues. This CDR3 is CASSPVLAGLNEQFF.

V gene TRBV29-1 combines with J gene TRBJ1-2; checking the TCRdb D call of TRBD1 is not possible without DNA. The CDR3 loop spans 15 amino acids. The V gene's germline CDR1 is SQVTM and CDR2 ANQGSEA. CDR3 loop: CSAQEGAGGGYGYTF.

V and J are TRBV7-6 and TRBJ2-2; TCRdb picks TRBD2, but there is no DNA to check that call. CDR1 and CDR2 from the germline V gene are SGHVS and FNYEAQ. This CDR3 has 19 amino acids. CDR3 residues: CASSFHASGRLSGTGELFF.

V usage is TRBV7-2 and J usage is TRBJ1-4; the D call of TRBD1 rests on TCRdb alone, since no DNA is present to check it. The CDR3 has 14 residues. Germline CDR1 reads SGHTA; CDR2 reads FQGNSA. Here the CDR3 reads CASSPDSGGEKLFF.

The V call is TRBV10-3, the J call TRBJ2-7; there is no DNA to check the TCRdb D call of TRBD1. Germline CDR1 is ENHRY and CDR2 is SYGVKD. CDR3 length: 15 residues. CDR3 sequence: CAISEYRDRYYEQYF.

V usage is TRBV5-4 and J usage is TRBJ2-1; the TRBD1 assignment by TCRdb is unverifiable without DNA. Germline assignment: CDR1 SGHNT and CDR2 YYREEE (reference sequence). The CDR3 is 14 residues long. CDR3 sequence reads: CASSSGQGINEQFF.

The rearrangement links TRBV28 to TRBJ1-5; the TRBD1 assignment by TCRdb is unverifiable without DNA. The CDR3 has 13 residues. CDR1 and CDR2 (germline): MDHEN, SYDVKM. CDR3 in amino acids: CASRAQGDQPQHF.

The gene calls are TRBV27 and TRBJ2-3; lacking DNA, the TRBD2 call made by TCRdb goes unchecked. CDR1 is MNHEY, CDR2 SMNVEV, per germline (reference sequence). The CDR3 length is 14 residues. CDR3 region: CASRPSGSTDTQYF.

V usage is TRBV20-1 and J usage is TRBJ2-7; TCRdb's D call, TRBD1, is unchecked because there is no DNA. The V gene's germline CDR1 is DFQATT and CDR2 SNEGSKA (reference sequence). The CDR3 length is 13 residues. The CDR3 loop is CSARGGPWDEQYF.

The J gene is TRBJ1-1, the V gene TRBV5-1; absent DNA, TCRdb's TRBD1 call cannot be checked. This CDR3 has 16 residues. Germline values: CDR1 SGHRS, CDR2 YFSETQ. CDR3 protein: CASSSGTGDSSTEAFF.

The genes are TRBV6-1 and TRBJ2-2. Looked up from germline, CDR1 is MNHNS and CDR2 is SASEGT. The CDR3 loop spans 17 amino acids. CDR3 loop: CASSEPFRVGYTGELFF.

The V and J genes are TRBV7-2 and TRBJ2-5. The CDR3 is 13 amino acids. Germline loops: CDR1 SGHTA, CDR2 FQGNSA. CDR3 residues: CASSLDYQETQYF.

The rearrangement links TRBV20-1 to TRBJ2-3; TCRdb lists TRBD2, though no DNA is available to test this call. Germline V gene data show CDR1 as DFQATT and CDR2 as SNEGSKA (reference sequence). The CDR3 covers 16 residues. The CDR3 loop reads CSASESGSSKSDTQYF.

The chain recombines TRBV12-3 or TRBV12-4 with TRBJ1-1; TCRdb's D call, TRBD1, is unchecked because there is no DNA. The CDR3 is 12 residues long. CDR3 protein: CASRGRWAEAFF.

V usage is TRBV20-1 and J usage is TRBJ1-2. This CDR3 has 14 residues. Germline lookup yields CDR1 DFQATT and CDR2 SNEGSKA (reference sequence). The CDR3: CSARDLRTNYGYTF.

V and J are TRBV5-4 and TRBJ2-7. The CDR3 sequence is 13 residues long. The germline CDR1 and CDR2 sequences are SGHNT and YYREEE (reference sequence). CDR3: CASSLPGAYEQYF.

The V and J genes are TRBV25-1 and TRBJ1-1. Germline assignment: CDR1 MGHDK and CDR2 SYGVNS. This CDR3 region has 14 residues. This chain's CDR3 is CASRDRGMNTEAFF.

The chain is built from TRBV24-1 and TRBJ2-5; TCRdb's D gene call, TRBD1, goes unchecked for lack of DNA. The CDR3 extends over 14 amino acids. Germline lookup yields CDR1 KGHDR and CDR2 SFDVKD. CDR3 loop: CATSDPTGDETQYF.

The chain couples TRBV7-2 to TRBJ2-1; TCRdb's D gene call, TRBD1, goes unchecked for lack of DNA. CDR1 and CDR2 (germline): SGHTA, FQGNSA. The CDR3 sequence is 15 residues long. This chain's CDR3 is CASSLEGTIYNEQFF.

The chain links TRBV5-1 to TRBJ2-3; as DNA is missing, the TRBD2 call by TCRdb cannot be tested. In germline, CDR1 is SGHRS, CDR2 YFSETQ. This CDR3 region has 17 residues. CDR3: CASSLGLAGGPRDTQYF.

The chain has TRBV4-1 and TRBJ1-6. In germline, CDR1 is MGHRA, CDR2 YSYEKL. CDR3 length: 19 residues. The CDR3 reads CASSRTEFGEGRDNSPLHF.

The chain couples TRBV7-8 to TRBJ2-7. Germline V gene lookup returns CDR1 SGHVS and CDR2 FQNEAQ. CDR3 length equals 11 residues. This chain's CDR3 is CASSPKYEQYF.

J is TRBJ2-5 and V is TRBV5-1; TCRdb's D call of TRBD2 is untestable without DNA. The germline V gene encodes CDR1 SGHRS and CDR2 YFSETQ. This CDR3 has 18 amino acids. CDR3 sequence reads: CASSRRTSGGPSRETQYF.

This chain links TRBV20-1 with TRBJ2-7. The CDR3 runs 12 residues. Germline V CDR1 and CDR2: DFQATT, SNEGSKA (reference sequence). Here the CDR3 reads CSAKEGGLKQYF.

CDR3 sequence reads: CASSRPGLTRKEQYF. The chain couples TRBV6-2 or TRBV6-3 to TRBJ2-7; TCRdb gives TRBD2 as the D gene, but with no DNA this cannot be confirmed. Per germline, CDR1 MNHEY and CDR2 SVGEGT. CDR3 size: 15 residues.